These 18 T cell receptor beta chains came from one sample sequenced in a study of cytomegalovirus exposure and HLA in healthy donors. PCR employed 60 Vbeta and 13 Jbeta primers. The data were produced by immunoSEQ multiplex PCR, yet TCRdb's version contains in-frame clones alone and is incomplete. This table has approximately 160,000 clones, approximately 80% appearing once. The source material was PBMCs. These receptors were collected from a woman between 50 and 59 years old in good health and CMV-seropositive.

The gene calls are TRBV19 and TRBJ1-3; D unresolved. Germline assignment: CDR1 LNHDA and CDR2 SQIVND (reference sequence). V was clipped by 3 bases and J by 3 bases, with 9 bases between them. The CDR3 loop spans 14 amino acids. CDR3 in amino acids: CASSIRLGGNTIYF. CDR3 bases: TGTGCCAGTAGTATCAGGCTGGGTGGAAACACCATATATTTT.

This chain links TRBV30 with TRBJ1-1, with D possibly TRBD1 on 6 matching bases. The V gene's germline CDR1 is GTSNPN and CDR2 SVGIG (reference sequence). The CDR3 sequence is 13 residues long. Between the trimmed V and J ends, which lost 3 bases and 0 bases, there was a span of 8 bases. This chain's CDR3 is CAWSRGLNTEAFF. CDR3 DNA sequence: TGTGCCTGGAGCAGGGGTTTGAACACTGAAGCTTTCTTT.

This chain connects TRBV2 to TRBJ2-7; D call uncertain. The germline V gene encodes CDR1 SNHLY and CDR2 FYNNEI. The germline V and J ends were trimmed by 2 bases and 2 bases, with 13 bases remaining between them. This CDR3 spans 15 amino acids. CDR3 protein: CASSEFLRSTYEQYF. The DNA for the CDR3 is TGTGCCAGCAGTGAATTTCTTCGGTCAACCTACGAGCAGTACTTC.

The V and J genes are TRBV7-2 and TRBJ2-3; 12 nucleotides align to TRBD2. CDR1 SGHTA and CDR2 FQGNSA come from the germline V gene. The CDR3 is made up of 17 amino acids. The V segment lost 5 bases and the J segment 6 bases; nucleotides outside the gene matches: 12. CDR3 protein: CASSRDGLAGMVDTQYF. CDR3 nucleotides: TGTGCCAGCAGCCGGGACGGACTAGCGGGGATGGTGGATACGCAGTATTTT.

CDR3 residues: CASSQSGQANYGYTF. CDR3 in DNA: TGCGCCAGCAGCCAATCCGGACAGGCTAACTATGGCTACACCTTC. The genes are TRBV4-3 and TRBJ1-2; TRBD1 agrees at 7 bases. Germline V gives CDR1 LGHNA, CDR2 YSLEER. V lost 2 bases to trimming and J lost 0 bases; unmatched junction nucleotides: 3. The CDR3 sequence is 15 residues long.

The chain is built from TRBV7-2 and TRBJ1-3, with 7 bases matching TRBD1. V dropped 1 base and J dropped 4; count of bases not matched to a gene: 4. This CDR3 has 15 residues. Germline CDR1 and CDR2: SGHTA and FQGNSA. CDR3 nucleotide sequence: TGTGCCAGCAGCTTAGTTGGGGGACAGGGAAACACCATATATTTT. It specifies CASSLVGGQGNTIYF.

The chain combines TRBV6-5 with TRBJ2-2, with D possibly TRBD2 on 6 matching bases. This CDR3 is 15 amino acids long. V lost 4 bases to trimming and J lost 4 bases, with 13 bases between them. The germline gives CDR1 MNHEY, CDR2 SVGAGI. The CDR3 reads CASSFGGSSTGELFF. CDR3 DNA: TGTGCCAGCAGTTTTGGGGGGTCGAGCACCGGGGAGCTGTTTTTT.

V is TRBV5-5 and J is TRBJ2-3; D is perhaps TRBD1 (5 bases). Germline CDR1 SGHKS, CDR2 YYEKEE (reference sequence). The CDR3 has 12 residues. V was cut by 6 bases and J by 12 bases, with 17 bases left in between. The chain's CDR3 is CASNFTGVLQYF. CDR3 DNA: TGTGCCAGCAACTTTACAGGAGTCCTCCAGTATTTT.

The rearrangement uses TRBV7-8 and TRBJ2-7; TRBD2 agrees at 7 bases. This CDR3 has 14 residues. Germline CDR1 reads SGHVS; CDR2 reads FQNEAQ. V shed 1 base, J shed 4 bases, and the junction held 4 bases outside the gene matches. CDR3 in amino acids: CASSLGLAEYEQYF. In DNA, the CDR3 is TGTGCCAGCAGCTTAGGGCTAGCGGAATACGAGCAGTACTTC. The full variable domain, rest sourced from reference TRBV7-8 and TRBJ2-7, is GAGVSQSPRYKVAKRGQDVALRCDPISGHVSLFWYQQALGQGPEFLTYFQNEAQLDKSGLPSDRFFAERPEGSVSTLKIQRTQQEDSAVYLCASSLGLAEYEQYFGPGTRLTVT.

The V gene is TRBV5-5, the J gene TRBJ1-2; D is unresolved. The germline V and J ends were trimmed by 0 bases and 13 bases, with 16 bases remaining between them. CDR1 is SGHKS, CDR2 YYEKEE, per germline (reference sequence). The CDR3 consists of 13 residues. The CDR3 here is CASSLDHRGGSTF. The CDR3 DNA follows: TGTGCCAGCAGCTTGGACCACCGAGGTGGTTCCACCTTC. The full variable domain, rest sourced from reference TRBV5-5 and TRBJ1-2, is DAGVTQSPTHLIKTRGQQVTLRCSPISGHKSVSWYQQVLGQGPQFIFQYYEKEERGRGNFPDRFSARQFPNYSSELNVNALLLGDSALYLCASSLDHRGGSTFGSGTRLTVV.

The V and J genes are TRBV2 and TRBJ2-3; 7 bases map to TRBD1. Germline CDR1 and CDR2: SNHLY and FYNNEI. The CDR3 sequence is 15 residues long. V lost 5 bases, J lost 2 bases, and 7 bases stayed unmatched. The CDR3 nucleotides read TGTGCCAGCAGTCTGGACAGGACCTCCACAGATACGCAGTATTTT. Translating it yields CASSLDRTSTDTQYF.

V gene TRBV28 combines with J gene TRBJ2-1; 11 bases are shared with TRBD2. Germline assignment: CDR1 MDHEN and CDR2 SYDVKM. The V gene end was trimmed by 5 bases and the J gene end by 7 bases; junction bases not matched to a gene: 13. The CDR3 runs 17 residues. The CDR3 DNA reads TGTGCCAGCAGTCCTCCTTTAGCGGGAGGGCCTGTAAATGAGCAGTTCTTC. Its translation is CASSPPLAGGPVNEQFF.

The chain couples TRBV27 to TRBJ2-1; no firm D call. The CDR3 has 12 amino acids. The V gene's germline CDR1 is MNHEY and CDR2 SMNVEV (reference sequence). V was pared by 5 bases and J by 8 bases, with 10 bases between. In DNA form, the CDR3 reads TGTGCCAGCAGTGTGCTAGGCGATGAGCAGTTCTTC. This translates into CASSVLGDEQFF.

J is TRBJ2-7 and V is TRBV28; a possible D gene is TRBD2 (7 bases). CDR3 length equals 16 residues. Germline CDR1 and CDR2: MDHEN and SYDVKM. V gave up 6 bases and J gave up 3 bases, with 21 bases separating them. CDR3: CASSQGGLADNYEQYF. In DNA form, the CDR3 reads TGTGCCAGCAGCCAAGGGGGGCTAGCGGACAACTACGAGCAGTACTTC. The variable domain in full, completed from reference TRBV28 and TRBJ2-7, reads DVKVTQSSRYLVKRTGEKVFLECVQDMDHENMFWYRQDPGLGLRLIYFSYDVKMKEKGDIPEGYSVSREKKERFSLILESASTNQTSMYLCASSQGGLADNYEQYFGPGTRLTVT.

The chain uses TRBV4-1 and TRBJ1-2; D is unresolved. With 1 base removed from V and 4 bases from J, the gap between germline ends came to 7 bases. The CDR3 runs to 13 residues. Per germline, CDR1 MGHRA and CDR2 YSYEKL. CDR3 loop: CASSQGILYGYTF. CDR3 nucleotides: TGCGCCAGCAGCCAAGGTATCCTCTATGGCTACACCTTC.

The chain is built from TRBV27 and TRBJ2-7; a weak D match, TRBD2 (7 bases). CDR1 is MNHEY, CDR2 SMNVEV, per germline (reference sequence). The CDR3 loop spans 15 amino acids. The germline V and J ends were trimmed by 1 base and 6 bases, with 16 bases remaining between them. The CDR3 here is CASSLFGGRESEQYF. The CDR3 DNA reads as TGTGCCAGCAGTTTATTCGGGGGGCGGGAAAGCGAGCAGTACTTC.

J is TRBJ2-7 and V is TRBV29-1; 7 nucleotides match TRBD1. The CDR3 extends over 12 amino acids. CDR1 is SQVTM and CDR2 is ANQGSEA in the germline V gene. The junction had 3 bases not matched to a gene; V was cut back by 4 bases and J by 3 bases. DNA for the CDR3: TGCAGCGTTGGGGCAGGGGGCTACGAGCAGTACTTC. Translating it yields CSVGAGGYEQYF.

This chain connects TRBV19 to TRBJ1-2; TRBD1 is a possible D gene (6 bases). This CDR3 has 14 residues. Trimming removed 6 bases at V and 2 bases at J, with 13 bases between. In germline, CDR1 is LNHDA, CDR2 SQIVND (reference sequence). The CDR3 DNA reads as TGTGCCAGTAGATTCGGACAGCAGAACTATGGCTACACCTTC. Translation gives CASRFGQQNYGYTF.